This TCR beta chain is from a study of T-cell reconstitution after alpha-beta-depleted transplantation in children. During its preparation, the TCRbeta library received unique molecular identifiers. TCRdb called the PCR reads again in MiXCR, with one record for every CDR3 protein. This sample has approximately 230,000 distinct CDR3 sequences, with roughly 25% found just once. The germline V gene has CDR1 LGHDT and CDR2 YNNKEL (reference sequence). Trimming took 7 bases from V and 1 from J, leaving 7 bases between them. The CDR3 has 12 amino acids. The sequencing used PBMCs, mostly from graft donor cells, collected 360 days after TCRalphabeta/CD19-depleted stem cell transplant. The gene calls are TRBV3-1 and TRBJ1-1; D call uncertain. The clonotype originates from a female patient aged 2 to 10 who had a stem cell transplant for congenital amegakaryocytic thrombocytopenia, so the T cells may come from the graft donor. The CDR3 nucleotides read TGTGCCAGCACCCAGACGAACACTGAAGCTTTCTTT. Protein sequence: CASTQTNTEAFF.